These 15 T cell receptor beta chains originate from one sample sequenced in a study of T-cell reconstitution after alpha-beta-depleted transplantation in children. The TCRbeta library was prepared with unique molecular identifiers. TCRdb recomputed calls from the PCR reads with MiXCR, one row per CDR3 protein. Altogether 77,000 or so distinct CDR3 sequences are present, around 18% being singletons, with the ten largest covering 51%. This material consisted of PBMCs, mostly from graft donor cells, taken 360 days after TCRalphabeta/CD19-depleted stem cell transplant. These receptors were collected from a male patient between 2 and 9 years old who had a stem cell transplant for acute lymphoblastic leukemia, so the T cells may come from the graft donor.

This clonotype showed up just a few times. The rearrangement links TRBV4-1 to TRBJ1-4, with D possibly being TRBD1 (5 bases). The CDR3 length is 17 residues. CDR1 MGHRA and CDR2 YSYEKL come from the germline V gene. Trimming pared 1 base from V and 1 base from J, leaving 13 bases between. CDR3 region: CASSQVTSGLTNEKLFF. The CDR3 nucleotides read TGCGCCAGCAGCCAAGTGACTTCAGGGCTAACTAATGAAAAACTGTTTTTT.

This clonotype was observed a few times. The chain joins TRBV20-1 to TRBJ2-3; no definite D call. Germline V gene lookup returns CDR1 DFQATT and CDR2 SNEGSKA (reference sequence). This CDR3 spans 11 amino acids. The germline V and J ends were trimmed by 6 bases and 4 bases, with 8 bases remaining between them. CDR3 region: CSASRSDTQYF. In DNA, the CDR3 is TGCAGTGCCAGCCGTTCAGATACGCAGTATTTT.

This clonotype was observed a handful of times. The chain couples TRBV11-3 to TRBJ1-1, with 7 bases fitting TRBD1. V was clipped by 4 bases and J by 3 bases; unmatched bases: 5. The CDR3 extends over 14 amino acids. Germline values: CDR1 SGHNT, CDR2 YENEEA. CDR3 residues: CASSSRQGYTEAFF. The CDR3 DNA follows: TGTGCCAGCAGCTCTCGACAGGGTTACACTGAAGCTTTCTTT.

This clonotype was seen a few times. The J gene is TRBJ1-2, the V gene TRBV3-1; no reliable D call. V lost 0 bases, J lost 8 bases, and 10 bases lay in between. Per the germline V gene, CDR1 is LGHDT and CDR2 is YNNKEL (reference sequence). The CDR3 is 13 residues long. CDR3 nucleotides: TGTGCCAGCAGCCAAGAAGAAGCTCCCGGCTACACCTTC. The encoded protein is CASSQEEAPGYTF.

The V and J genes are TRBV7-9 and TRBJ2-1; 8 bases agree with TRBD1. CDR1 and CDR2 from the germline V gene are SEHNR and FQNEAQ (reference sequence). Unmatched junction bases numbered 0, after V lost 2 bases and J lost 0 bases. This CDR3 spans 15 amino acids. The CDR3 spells CASSLQGASYNEQFF. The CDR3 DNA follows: TGTGCCAGCAGCTTACAGGGGGCCTCCTACAATGAGCAGTTCTTC.

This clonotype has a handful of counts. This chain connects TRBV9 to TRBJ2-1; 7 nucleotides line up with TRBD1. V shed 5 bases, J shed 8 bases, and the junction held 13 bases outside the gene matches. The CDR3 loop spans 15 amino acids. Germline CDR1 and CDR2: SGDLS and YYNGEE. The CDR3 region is CASRETGQKFDEQFF. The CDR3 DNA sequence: TGTGCCAGCAGAGAGACAGGGCAAAAATTTGATGAGCAGTTCTTC.

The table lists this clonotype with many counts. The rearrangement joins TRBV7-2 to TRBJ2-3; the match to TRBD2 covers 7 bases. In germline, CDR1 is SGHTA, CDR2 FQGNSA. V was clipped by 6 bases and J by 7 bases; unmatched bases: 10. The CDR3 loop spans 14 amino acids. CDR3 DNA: TGTGCCAGCAGACCTAGCCGGGACTATTATACGCAGTATTTT. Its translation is CASRPSRDYYTQYF.

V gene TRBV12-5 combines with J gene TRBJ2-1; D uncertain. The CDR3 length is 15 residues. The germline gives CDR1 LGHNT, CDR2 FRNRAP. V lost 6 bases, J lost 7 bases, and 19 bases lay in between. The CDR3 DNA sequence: TGTGCTAGTGGCCCCGGGCCCCCCCGCGCAAATGAGCAGTTCTTC. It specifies CASGPGPPRANEQFF. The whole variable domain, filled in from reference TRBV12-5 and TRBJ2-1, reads DARVTQTPRHKVTEMGQEVTMRCQPILGHNTVFWYRQTMMQGLELLAYFRNRAPLDDSGMPKDRFSAEMPDATLATLKIQPSEPRDSAVYFCASGPGPPRANEQFFGPGTRLTVL.

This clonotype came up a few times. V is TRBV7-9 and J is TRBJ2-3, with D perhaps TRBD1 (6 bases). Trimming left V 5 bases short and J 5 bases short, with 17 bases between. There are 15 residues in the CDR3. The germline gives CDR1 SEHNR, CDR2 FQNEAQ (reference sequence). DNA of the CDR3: TGTGCCAGCAGCGCACCGTGGGGGCGTAGAGATACGCAGTATTTT. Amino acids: CASSAPWGRRDTQYF.

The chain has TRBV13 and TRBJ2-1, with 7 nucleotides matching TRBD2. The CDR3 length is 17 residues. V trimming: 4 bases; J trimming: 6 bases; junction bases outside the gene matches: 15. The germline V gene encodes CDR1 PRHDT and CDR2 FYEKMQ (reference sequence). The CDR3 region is CASSSVHGGSASNEQFF. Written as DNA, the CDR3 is TGTGCCAGCAGCTCTGTCCACGGGGGGTCGGCGAGCAATGAGCAGTTCTTC.

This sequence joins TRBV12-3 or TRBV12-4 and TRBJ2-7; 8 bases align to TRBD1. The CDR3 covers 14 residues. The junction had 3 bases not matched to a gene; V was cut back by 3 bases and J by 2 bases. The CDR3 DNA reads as TGTGCCAGCAGTTTGGGCAGGGGGCCCTACGAGCAGTACTTC. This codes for CASSLGRGPYEQYF.

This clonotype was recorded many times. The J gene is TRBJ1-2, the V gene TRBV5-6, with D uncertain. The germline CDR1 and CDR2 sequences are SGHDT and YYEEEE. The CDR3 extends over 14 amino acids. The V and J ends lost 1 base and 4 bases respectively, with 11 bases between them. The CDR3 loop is CASSLSRLIYGYTF. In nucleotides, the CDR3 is TGTGCCAGCAGCTTGTCACGACTGATCTATGGCTACACCTTC.

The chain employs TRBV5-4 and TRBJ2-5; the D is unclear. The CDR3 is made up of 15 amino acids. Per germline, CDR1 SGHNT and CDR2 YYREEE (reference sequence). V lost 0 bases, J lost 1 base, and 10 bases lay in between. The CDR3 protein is CASSLEGPIQETQYF. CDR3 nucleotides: TGTGCCAGCAGCTTGGAGGGCCCAATCCAAGAGACCCAGTACTTC.

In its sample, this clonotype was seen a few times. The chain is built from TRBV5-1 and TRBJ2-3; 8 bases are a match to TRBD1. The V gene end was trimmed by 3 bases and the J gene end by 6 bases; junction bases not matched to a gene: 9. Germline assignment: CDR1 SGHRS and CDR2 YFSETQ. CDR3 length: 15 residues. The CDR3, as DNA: TGCGCCAGCAGCTCCCTACAGGGGGTTAAGGATACGCAGTATTTT. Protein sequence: CASSSLQGVKDTQYF.

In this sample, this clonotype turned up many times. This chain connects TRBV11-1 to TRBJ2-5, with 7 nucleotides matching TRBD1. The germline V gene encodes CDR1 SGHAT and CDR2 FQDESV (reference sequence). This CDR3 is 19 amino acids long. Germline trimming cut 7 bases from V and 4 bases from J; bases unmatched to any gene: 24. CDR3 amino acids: CASTHGRGSRKGARETQYF. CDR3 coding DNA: TGTGCCAGCACACACGGACGGGGTTCGCGGAAGGGGGCTCGAGAGACCCAGTACTTC.